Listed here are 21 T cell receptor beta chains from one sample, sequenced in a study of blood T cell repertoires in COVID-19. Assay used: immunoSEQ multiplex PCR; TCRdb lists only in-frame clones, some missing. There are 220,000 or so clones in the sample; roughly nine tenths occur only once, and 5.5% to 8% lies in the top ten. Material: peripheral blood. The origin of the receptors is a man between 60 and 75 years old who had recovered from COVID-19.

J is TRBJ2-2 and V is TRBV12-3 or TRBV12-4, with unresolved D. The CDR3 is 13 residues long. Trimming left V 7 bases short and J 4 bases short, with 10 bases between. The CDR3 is CASTPRVTGELFF. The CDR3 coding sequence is TGTGCCAGCACCCCTCGAGTCACCGGGGAGCTGTTTTTT.

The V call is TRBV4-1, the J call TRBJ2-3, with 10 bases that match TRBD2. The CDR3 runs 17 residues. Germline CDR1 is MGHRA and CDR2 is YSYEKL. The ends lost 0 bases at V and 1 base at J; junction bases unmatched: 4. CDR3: CASSQDRTSGGTDTQYF. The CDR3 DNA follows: TGCGCCAGCAGCCAAGATAGAACTAGCGGGGGCACAGATACGCAGTATTTT.

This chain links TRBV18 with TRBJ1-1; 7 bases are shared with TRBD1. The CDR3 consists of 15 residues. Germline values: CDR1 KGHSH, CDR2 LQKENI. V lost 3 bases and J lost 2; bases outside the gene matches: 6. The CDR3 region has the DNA TGTGCCAGCTCACCTGGAGGGGGCCTTAACACTGAAGCTTTCTTT. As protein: CASSPGGGLNTEAFF.

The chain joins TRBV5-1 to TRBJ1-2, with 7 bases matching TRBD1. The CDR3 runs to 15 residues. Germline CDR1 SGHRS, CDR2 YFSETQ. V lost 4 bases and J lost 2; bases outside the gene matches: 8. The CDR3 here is CASSPGTALNYGYTF. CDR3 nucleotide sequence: TGCGCCAGCAGCCCAGGGACAGCCTTGAACTATGGCTACACCTTC.

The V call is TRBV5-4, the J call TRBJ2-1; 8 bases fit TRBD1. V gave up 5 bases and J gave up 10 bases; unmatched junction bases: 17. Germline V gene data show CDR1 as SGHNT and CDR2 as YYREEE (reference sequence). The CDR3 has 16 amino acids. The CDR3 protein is CASSTPSRGRIWEQFF. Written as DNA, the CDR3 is TGTGCCAGCAGTACCCCGAGCAGGGGGCGCATTTGGGAGCAGTTCTTC.

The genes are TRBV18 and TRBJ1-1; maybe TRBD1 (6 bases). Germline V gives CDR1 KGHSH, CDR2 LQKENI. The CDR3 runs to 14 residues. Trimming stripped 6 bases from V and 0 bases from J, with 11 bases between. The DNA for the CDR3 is TGTGCCAGCTCCCTTACAGGGCTGAACACTGAAGCTTTCTTT. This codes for CASSLTGLNTEAFF.

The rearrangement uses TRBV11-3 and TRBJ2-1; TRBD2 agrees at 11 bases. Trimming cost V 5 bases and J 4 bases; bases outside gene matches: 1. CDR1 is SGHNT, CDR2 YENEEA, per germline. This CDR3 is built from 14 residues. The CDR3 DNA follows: TGTGCCAGCAGCCGGACTAGCGGGTACAATGAGCAGTTCTTC. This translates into CASSRTSGYNEQFF.

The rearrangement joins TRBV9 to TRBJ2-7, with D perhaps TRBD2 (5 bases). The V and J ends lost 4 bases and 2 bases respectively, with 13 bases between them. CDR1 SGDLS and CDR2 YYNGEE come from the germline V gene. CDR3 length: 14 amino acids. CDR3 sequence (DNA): TGTGCCAGCAGCCCTCCCAGCGGTACCTACGAGCAGTACTTC. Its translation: CASSPPSGTYEQYF.

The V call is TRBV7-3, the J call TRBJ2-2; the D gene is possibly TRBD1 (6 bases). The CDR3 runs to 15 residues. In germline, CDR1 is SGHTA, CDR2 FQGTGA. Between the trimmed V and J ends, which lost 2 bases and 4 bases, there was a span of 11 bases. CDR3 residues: CASSLRRGGTGELFF. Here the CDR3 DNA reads TGTGCCAGCAGCTTACGCAGGGGCGGCACCGGGGAGCTGTTTTTT. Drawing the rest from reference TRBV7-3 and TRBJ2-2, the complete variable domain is GAGVSQTPSNKVTEKGKYVELRCDPISGHTALYWYRQSLGQGPEFLIYFQGTGAADDSGLPNDRFFAVRPEGSVSTLKIQRTERGDSAVYLCASSLRRGGTGELFFGEGSRLTVL.

CDR3 sequence reads: CASSDRGTVKRNQPQHF. The CDR3 coding sequence is TGTGCCAGTAGTGACCGCGGGACAGTTAAACGCAATCAGCCCCAGCATTTT. The chain carries TRBV19 and TRBJ1-5, with TRBD1 matching 7 bases. The J segment lost 2 bases and the V segment lost 5 bases, leaving 12 bases of the junction unmatched. The CDR3 consists of 17 residues. Germline-derived CDR1 and CDR2 are LNHDA and SQIVND (reference sequence).

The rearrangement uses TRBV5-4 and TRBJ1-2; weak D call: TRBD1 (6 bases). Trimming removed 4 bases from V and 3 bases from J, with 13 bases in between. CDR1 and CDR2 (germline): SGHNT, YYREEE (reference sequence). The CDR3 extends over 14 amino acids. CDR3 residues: CASSTAGADYGYTF. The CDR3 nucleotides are TGTGCCAGCAGCACCGCGGGGGCGGACTATGGCTACACCTTC.

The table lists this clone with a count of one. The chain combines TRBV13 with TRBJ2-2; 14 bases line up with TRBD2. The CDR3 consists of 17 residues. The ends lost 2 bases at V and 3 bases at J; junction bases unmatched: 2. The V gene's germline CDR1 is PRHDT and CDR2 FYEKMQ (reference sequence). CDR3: CASSLSGLAGDTGELFF. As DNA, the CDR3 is TGTGCCAGCAGCTTATCGGGACTAGCGGGAGACACCGGGGAGCTGTTTTTT.

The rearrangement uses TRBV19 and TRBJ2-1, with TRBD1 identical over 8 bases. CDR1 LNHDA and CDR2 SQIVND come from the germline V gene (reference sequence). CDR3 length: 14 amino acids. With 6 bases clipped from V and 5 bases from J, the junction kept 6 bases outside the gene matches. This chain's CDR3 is CASRWQGANNEQFF. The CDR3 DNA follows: TGTGCCAGTAGGTGGCAGGGGGCCAACAATGAGCAGTTCTTC.

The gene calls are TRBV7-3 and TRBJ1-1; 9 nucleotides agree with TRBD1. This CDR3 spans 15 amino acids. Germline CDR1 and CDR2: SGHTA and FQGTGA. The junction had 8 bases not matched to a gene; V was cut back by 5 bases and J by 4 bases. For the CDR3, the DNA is TGTGCCAGCAGCCCGACAGGGGGAGGGAGCACTGAAGCTTTCTTT. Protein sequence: CASSPTGGGSTEAFF. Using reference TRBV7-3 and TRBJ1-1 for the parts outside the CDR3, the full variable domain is GAGVSQTPSNKVTEKGKYVELRCDPISGHTALYWYRQSLGQGPEFLIYFQGTGAADDSGLPNDRFFAVRPEGSVSTLKIQRTERGDSAVYLCASSPTGGGSTEAFFGQGTRLTVV.

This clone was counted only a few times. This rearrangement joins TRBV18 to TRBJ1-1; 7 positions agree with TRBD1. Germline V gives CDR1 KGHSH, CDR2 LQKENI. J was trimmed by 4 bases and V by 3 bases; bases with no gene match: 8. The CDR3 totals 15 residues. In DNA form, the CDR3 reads TGTGCCAGCTCACCCCCGACAGGGAAAGTCACTGAAGCTTTCTTT. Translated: CASSPPTGKVTEAFF.

The CDR3 region has the DNA TGTGCCAGTAGTCCCCCCGGGTACAATGAGCAGTTCTTC. Translation gives CASSPPGYNEQFF. This chain uses TRBV19 with TRBJ2-1; D is uncertain. The CDR3 is made up of 13 amino acids. V was cut by 5 bases and J by 4 bases, with 9 bases left in between. CDR1 is LNHDA and CDR2 is SQIVND in the germline V gene (reference sequence). Full variable domain (outside the CDR3, taken from reference TRBV19 and TRBJ2-1): DGGITQSPKYLFRKEGQNVTLSCEQNLNHDAMYWYRQDPGQGLRLIYYSQIVNDFQKGDIAEGYSVSREKKESFPLTVTSAQKNPTAFYLCASSPPGYNEQFFGPGTRLTVL.

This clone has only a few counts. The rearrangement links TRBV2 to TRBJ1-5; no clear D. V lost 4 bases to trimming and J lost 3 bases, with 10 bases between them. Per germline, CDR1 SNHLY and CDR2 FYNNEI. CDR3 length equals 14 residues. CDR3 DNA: TGTGCCAGCAGTGTCGCTAGTTACAATCAGCCCCAGCATTTT. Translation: CASSVASYNQPQHF.

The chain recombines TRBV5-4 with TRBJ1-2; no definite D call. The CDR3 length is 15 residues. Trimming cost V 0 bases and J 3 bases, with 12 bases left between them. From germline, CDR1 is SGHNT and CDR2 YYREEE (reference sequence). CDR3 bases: TGTGCCAGCAGCTTGGCTATTGCACCGCACTATGGCTACACCTTC. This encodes CASSLAIAPHYGYTF.

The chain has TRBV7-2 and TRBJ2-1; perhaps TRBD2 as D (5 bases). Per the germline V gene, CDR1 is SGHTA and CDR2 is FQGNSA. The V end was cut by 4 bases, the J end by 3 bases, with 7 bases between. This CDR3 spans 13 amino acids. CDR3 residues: CASSYTSYNEQFF. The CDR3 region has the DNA TGTGCCAGCAGCTATACTAGCTACAATGAGCAGTTCTTC. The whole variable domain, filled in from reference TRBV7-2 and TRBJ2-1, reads GAGVSQSPSNKVTEKGKDVELRCDPISGHTALYWYRQSLGQGLEFLIYFQGNSAPDKSGLPSDRFSAERTGGSVSTLTIQRTQQEDSAVYLCASSYTSYNEQFFGPGTRLTVL.

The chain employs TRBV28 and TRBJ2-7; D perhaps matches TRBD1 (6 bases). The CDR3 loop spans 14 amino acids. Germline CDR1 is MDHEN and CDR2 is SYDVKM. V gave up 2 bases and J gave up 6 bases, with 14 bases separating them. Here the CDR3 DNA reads TGTGCCAGCAGTTTAGGACAGTTGGTGAGCGAGCAGTACTTC. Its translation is CASSLGQLVSEQYF.

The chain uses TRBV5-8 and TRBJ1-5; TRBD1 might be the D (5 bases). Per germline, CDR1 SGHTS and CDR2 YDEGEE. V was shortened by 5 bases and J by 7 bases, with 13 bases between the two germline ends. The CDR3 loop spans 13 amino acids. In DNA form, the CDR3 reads TGTGCCAGCAGTGGGGGGTTTGGGCAGCCCCAGCATTTT. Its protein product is CASSGGFGQPQHF.